A selection of T cell receptor beta chains follows, all from one sample in a study of blood T cell repertoires in COVID-19. Libraries were prepared by immunoSEQ multiplex PCR; TCRdb keeps only in-frame clonotypes and omits some of them. The sample has about 320,000 clones; roughly 86% are singletons. Sequenced input: PBMCs or T cells enriched from blood (not recorded which). All receptors come from a woman in her late teens or twenties who had recovered from COVID-19. Both conserved end residues are part of each CDR3. D genes are given only for firm matches. Expanded clones get a size class; other rows say once, few or many, or leave the size out.

clone_size d_call j_call v_call cdr3_nt cdr3_aa
. . TRBJ2-7 TRBV4-3 TGCGCCAGCAGCCAAGATGACACTTCCTACGAGCAGTACTTC CASSQDDTSYEQYF
. TRBD2 TRBJ2-1 TRBV7-8 TGTGCCAGCAGCCCCAGCGAACAGCGGGGGGTTATAAGCTCCTACAATGAGCAGTTCTTC CASSPSEQRGVISSYNEQFF
. TRBD1 TRBJ2-1 TRBV3-1/TRBV3-2 TGTGCCAGCAGCCGAAGGGGGCCCAACAATGAGCAGTTCTTC CASSRRGPNNEQFF
. . TRBJ2-3 TRBV24-1 TGTGCCACCAGTGACCGACTTCCAGATACGCAGTATTTT CATSDRLPDTQYF
. TRBD2 TRBJ2-5 TRBV11-3 TGTGCCAGCAGCTTAGCGGGGCCCGGGACTAGCGGTCAAGAGACCCAGTACTTC CASSLAGPGTSGQETQYF
. . TRBJ2-2 TRBV7-3 TGTGCCAGCAGCTCAGAGGCCCCGACCACCGGGGAGCTGTTTTTT CASSSEAPTTGELFF
. TRBD2 TRBJ2-7 TRBV19 TGTGCCAGTAGTATAATGCTAGCGGGGGGAACCTACGAGCAGTACTTC CASSIMLAGGTYEQYF
. TRBD1 TRBJ2-7 TRBV19 TGTGCCAGTAGTCAATCAGGGACAGGGTCCTACGAGCAGTACTTC CASSQSGTGSYEQYF
few . TRBJ1-6 TRBV5-1 TGCGCCAGCAGCTTGGACAGGAGCTCCTATAATTCACCCCTCCACTTT CASSLDRSSYNSPLHF
. TRBD2 TRBJ2-7 TRBV5-1 TGCGCCAGCAGCTTCGGGACTAGCGGGGCCAACGAGCAGTACTTC CASSFGTSGANEQYF
. TRBD1 TRBJ1-2 TRBV11-2 TGTGCCAGCAGCCGACAGGGACTCTATGGCTACACCTTC CASSRQGLYGYTF
. . TRBJ1-3 TRBV28 TGTGCCAGCAAGAACCGGGGGACTGGAAACACCATATATTTT CASKNRGTGNTIYF
. TRBD1 TRBJ2-1 TRBV27 TGTGCCAGCAGTCCGAGCCCGGGACAGGGGGCTTACAATGAGCAGTTCTTC CASSPSPGQGAYNEQFF
once TRBD1 TRBJ1-2 TRBV5-1 TGCGCCAGCAGACATCCCGGGACAGGACTAGCTAACTATGGCTACACCTTC CASRHPGTGLANYGYTF
. . TRBJ1-1 TRBV7-3 TGTGCCAGCAGCTTAAATCCAGGGAAGGGCACTGAAGCTTTCTTT CASSLNPGKGTEAFF
. . TRBJ1-4 TRBV29-1 TGCAGCGGTGGCTGGGGGGCAACTAATGAAAAACTGTTTTTT CSGGWGATNEKLFF
. TRBD1 TRBJ1-3 TRBV15 TGTGCCACCAGCATACTACAGGGGTTTGTCACCATATATTTT CATSILQGFVTIYF
once . TRBJ1-3 TRBV11-2 TGTGCCAGCAGCTTAGTGGTGGCCTCTGGAAACACCATATATTTT CASSLVVASGNTIYF
few . TRBJ1-6 TRBV4-3 TGCGCCAGCAGCCAAGACCGGGATATAAATTCACCCCTCCACTTT CASSQDRDINSPLHF
. TRBD2 TRBJ2-3 TRBV7-2 TGTGCCAGCAGCCCTGTCCTACGGCGGGGGGGCCCAGATACGCAGTATTTT CASSPVLRRGGPDTQYF
once . TRBJ2-2 TRBV5-1 TGCGCCAGCAGCCGGCCGGAGCAGGGGGGCACCGGGGAGCTGTTTTTT CASSRPEQGGTGELFF
. . TRBJ2-7 TRBV5-1 TGCGCCAGCAGCTTGCAGGGGACCTACGAGCAGTACTTC CASSLQGTYEQYF
. TRBD1 TRBJ2-1 TRBV7-2 TGTGCCAGCAGCTTAAGGCCCGGGACAGGGATCGGGAATGAGCAGTTCTTC CASSLRPGTGIGNEQFF
. TRBD1 TRBJ1-4 TRBV2 TGTGCCAGCAGACAAACCGGGACAGGGCTTAATGAAAAACTGTTTTTT CASRQTGTGLNEKLFF
. . TRBJ1-1 TRBV18 TGTGCCAGCTCACCACCGCTAGGGAACACTGAAGCTTTCTTT CASSPPLGNTEAFF
. TRBD1 TRBJ2-6 TRBV5-4 TGTGCCAGCAGCACGGGACAGGGGGAGGGAGGGGCCAACGTCCTGACTTTC CASSTGQGEGGANVLTF
. . TRBJ1-2 TRBV9 TGTGCCAGCAGCGTAGAGAGGGTCGGGTATGGCTACACCTTC CASSVERVGYGYTF
few . TRBJ2-2 TRBV28 TGTGCCAGCACCGGGACCGGGGAGCTGTTTTTT CASTGTGELFF
. TRBD1 TRBJ2-7 TRBV6-1 TGTGCCAGCAGTTGGACAGGGAAGGGCCACGAGCAGTACTTC CASSWTGKGHEQYF
. TRBD1 TRBJ2-7 TRBV11-2 TGTGCCAGCAGCCGTAGATCCGGGACAGGGGTCTACGAGCAGTACTTC CASSRRSGTGVYEQYF
. . TRBJ1-1 TRBV6-1 TGTGCCAGCAGTGAAGAGCCAGGGTGGAACACTGAAGCTTTCTTT CASSEEPGWNTEAFF
. . TRBJ1-2 TRBV23-1 TGCGCCAGTACAGGGCCTCTGAACTATGGCTACACCTTC CASTGPLNYGYTF
. TRBD1 TRBJ1-2 TRBV9 TGTGCCAGCAGCGGGACAGGGGTTTCGGCTGGCTACACCTTC CASSGTGVSAGYTF
. TRBD1 TRBJ1-2 TRBV7-9 TGTGCCAACACGCGACACGACAGGGCCGTTGGCTACACCTTC CANTRHDRAVGYTF
. TRBD2 TRBJ2-5 TRBV3-1/TRBV3-2 TGTGCCAGCAGCCAAGATTCCCGTGTTGGGCGGGGGGGCTATATAAAGACCCAGTACTTC CASSQDSRVGRGGYIKTQYF
. TRBD1 TRBJ1-2 TRBV28 TGTGCCAGCAGTTTGGGGGCCCCGGGCAGGGGGCAGGATGGCTACACCTTC CASSLGAPGRGQDGYTF
. . TRBJ2-3 TRBV19 TGTGCCAGTAGAGGGGGCGGGGGGCCTTTCACAGATACGCAGTATTTT CASRGGGGPFTDTQYF
. . TRBJ1-5 TRBV15 TGTGCCACCAGCAGAGATCCGGCCAGGGGAGGCAATCAGCCCCAGCATTTT CATSRDPARGGNQPQHF
. . TRBJ2-1 TRBV19 TGTGCCAGTAGTATAGATGTCGGCGGAACTTACAATGAGCAGTTCTTC CASSIDVGGTYNEQFF